This TCR beta chain was recorded in a study of shared clonotypes between healthy human individuals. Genomic DNA per cell subset filled all wells of several immunoSEQ plates. The table came from immunoSEQ multiplex PCR; TCRdb's copy has only in-frame clones and leaves some out. The table includes hundreds of thousands of clones, approximately 97% detected once. Germline V gene sequence: CDR1 SNHLY, CDR2 FYNNEI. V was pared by 2 bases and J by 1 base, with 14 bases between. CDR3 length: 16 residues. V is TRBV2 and J is TRBJ2-5; TRBD1 is a possible D gene (6 bases). The clonotype originates from a woman aged 25 to 39 in good health. The specimen was naive CD4+ T cells sorted from blood. Described subset: CD45RA+ positively selected. CDR3 in amino acids: CASSEYHLGGQETQYF. As DNA, the CDR3 is TGTGCCAGCAGTGAATACCATTTAGGGGGCCAAGAGACCCAGTACTTC.